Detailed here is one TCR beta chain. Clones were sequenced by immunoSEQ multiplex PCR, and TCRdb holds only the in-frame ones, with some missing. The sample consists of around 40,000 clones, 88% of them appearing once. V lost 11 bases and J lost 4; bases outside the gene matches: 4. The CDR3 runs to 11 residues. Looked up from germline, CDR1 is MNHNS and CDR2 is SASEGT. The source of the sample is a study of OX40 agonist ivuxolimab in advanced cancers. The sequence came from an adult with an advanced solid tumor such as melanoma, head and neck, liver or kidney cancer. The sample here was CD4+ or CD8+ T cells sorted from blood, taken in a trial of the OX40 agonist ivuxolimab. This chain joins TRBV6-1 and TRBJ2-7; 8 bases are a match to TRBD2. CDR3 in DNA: TGTGCCGCATCGGGGGGGTACGAGCAGTACTTC. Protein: CAASGGYEQYF.